This T cell receptor (beta chain) was observed in a study of molecular identifiers for immune sequencing clone quantification. This clonotype was seen ten or more times. Using its own MiXCR run on the PCR reads, TCRdb lists one record per CDR3 protein. The sample holds tens of thousands of distinct CDR3 sequences, 15% to 20% seen once. The sequence came from a human donor in good health. Some libraries in this study had Jurkat cell RNA spiked in. The sequencing input was naive CD8+ T cells from blood, with Jurkat cell RNA spiked in. Subset denoted: FACS-sorted CD8+CD4-CCR7+CD45RA+ naive T cells.

The CDR3 DNA follows: TGTGCCACGCCGGAGGGTTTGACCGGGGAGCTGTTTTTT. Protein: CATPEGLTGELFF. The chain employs TRBV6-1 and TRBJ2-2, with D tentatively TRBD2 (6 bases). The germline gives CDR1 MNHNS, CDR2 SASEGT. CDR3 length: 13 residues. V shed 10 bases and J shed 5 bases, with 14 bases lying between them.